This entry lists 16 T cell receptor beta chains sequenced from one sample in a study of shared clonotypes between healthy human individuals. Data came from immunoSEQ multiplex PCR; TCRdb stores just in-frame clones and leaves some out. The data show a few million clones, approximately 94% seen once. Sequenced: naive CD4+ T cells sorted from blood. Documented subset: CD45RA+ positively selected. The source of these receptors is a man younger than 35 in good health.

The V call is TRBV7-9, the J call TRBJ2-3, with D perhaps matching TRBD1 (6 bases). CDR1 SEHNR and CDR2 FQNEAQ come from the germline V gene (reference sequence). Trimming pared 5 bases from V and 10 bases from J, leaving 13 bases between. The length of the CDR3 is 12 residues. CDR3 sequence (DNA): TGTGCCAGCAGCGCTACTGGGGGCCCGCAGTATTTT. It yields the protein CASSATGGPQYF.

The rearrangement joins TRBV25-1 to TRBJ1-2; TRBD1 aligns across 7 bases. The CDR3 extends over 12 amino acids. Germline values: CDR1 MGHDK, CDR2 SYGVNS. The trim removed 10 bases at V and 7 bases at J, leaving 9 bases unmatched. The CDR3 reads CATLRDSFGYTF. As DNA, the CDR3 is TGTGCCACCCTCCGGGACAGCTTTGGCTACACCTTC.

The sample holds one count of this clone. The chain joins TRBV6-1 to TRBJ1-1; D is uncertain. V lost 2 bases and J 1 base, leaving 11 bases between the germline ends. The CDR3 length is 15 residues. CDR1 MNHNS and CDR2 SASEGT come from the germline V gene. The CDR3 sequence: CASSEYYLTNTEAFF. DNA of the CDR3: TGTGCCAGCAGTGAATACTATTTGACGAACACTGAAGCTTTCTTT.

This chain connects TRBV12-5 to TRBJ2-7, with a possible D match to TRBD1 (5 bases). The CDR3 covers 13 residues. Germline loops: CDR1 LGHNT, CDR2 FRNRAP. V was pared by 1 base and J by 9 bases, with 13 bases between. The CDR3: CASGLGGQARQYF. The CDR3 nucleotides read TGTGCTAGTGGTTTGGGAGGACAAGCGCGGCAGTACTTC.

The rearrangement joins TRBV5-1 to TRBJ2-5, with 8 bases identical to TRBD1. V gave up 0 bases and J gave up 4 bases; unmatched junction bases: 5. This CDR3 is built from 15 residues. Germline lookup yields CDR1 SGHRS and CDR2 YFSETQ. CDR3 DNA sequence: TGCGCCAGCAGCTTGGCCCAGGGGGCCCCAGAGACCCAGTACTTC. Amino acid sequence: CASSLAQGAPETQYF.

About this clone: Other DNA variants within this sample encode the same CDR3. V and J are TRBV30 and TRBJ1-5, with D maybe TRBD1 (5 bases). From germline, CDR1 is GTSNPN and CDR2 SVGIG (reference sequence). The length of the CDR3 is 14 residues. V lost 3 bases, J lost 7 bases, and 16 bases lay in between. The CDR3 region is CAWSVRRGGQPQHF. The CDR3 region has the DNA TGTGCCTGGAGCGTCCGGCGGGGCGGGCAGCCCCAGCATTTT. Combining the CDR3 with reference TRBV30 and TRBJ1-5 gives the whole variable domain SQTIHQWPATLVQPVGSPLSLECTVEGTSNPNLYWYRQAAGRGLQLLFYSVGIGQISSEVPQNLSASRPQDRQFILSSKKLLLSDSGFYLCAWSVRRGGQPQHFGDGTRLSIL.

V and J are TRBV11-1 and TRBJ1-1, with D possibly TRBD1 on 6 matching bases. There are 15 residues in the CDR3. The V gene lost 3 bases and the J gene lost 3 bases, with 14 bases spanning the gap. Germline-derived CDR1 and CDR2 are SGHAT and FQDESV (reference sequence). The CDR3 nucleotides are TGTGCCAGCAGCTTTTCCACAGGGAGGGACACTGAAGCTTTCTTT. It specifies CASSFSTGRDTEAFF. The full variable domain, in which reference TRBV11-1 and TRBJ1-1 provide the parts outside the CDR3, is EAEVAQSPRYKITEKSQAVAFWCDPISGHATLYWYRQILGQGPELLVQFQDESVVDDSQLPKDRFSAERLKGVDSTLKIQPAELGDSAMYLCASSFSTGRDTEAFFGQGTRLTVV.

J is TRBJ2-1 and V is TRBV7-2; 14 bases line up with TRBD2. Germline assignment: CDR1 SGHTA and CDR2 FQGNSA. The CDR3 length is 19 residues. The V and J ends lost 5 bases and 7 bases, in that order; junction bases with no gene match: 16. The CDR3 DNA is TGTGCCAGCAGCCTACCGGGACTAGCGGGAGTATTTACCTTTAATGAGCAGTTCTTC. As protein: CASSLPGLAGVFTFNEQFF. Based on the CDR3 plus reference TRBV7-2 and TRBJ2-1, the full variable domain is GAGVSQSPSNKVTEKGKDVELRCDPISGHTALYWYRQSLGQGLEFLIYFQGNSAPDKSGLPSDRFSAERTGGSVSTLTIQRTQQEDSAVYLCASSLPGLAGVFTFNEQFFGPGTRLTVL.

V usage is TRBV9 and J usage is TRBJ1-2; D possibly corresponds to TRBD1 (5 bases). The CDR3 spans 15 residues. Per the germline V gene, CDR1 is SGDLS and CDR2 is YYNGEE. Trimming left V 0 bases short and J 7 bases short, with 16 bases between. The CDR3 loop reads CASSVDGLAGGGYTF. The CDR3 DNA follows: TGTGCCAGCAGCGTAGATGGGTTAGCCGGGGGTGGCTACACCTTC.

The chain is built from TRBV9 and TRBJ1-4, with unresolved D. The V end lost 0 bases, the J end lost 0 bases, and 9 bases lay between the germline ends. The CDR3 has 16 residues. CDR1 and CDR2 from the germline V gene are SGDLS and YYNGEE. The CDR3 protein is CASSVGVSATNEKLFF. The CDR3 DNA follows: TGTGCCAGCAGCGTAGGGGTCAGCGCAACTAATGAAAAACTGTTTTTT.

The chain carries TRBV11-2 and TRBJ1-6, with 7 bases aligning to TRBD1. V lost 1 base, J lost 9 bases, and 15 bases stayed unmatched. CDR3 length: 18 amino acids. Germline V CDR1 and CDR2: SGHAT, FQNNGV. The CDR3 nucleotides are TGTGCCAGCAGCTTAGGTTACCCCAGCAGGGGGGCATTTTCACCCCTCCACTTT. Residues: CASSLGYPSRGAFSPLHF.

The rearrangement links TRBV7-9 to TRBJ2-7, with 7 bases fitting TRBD2. V trimming: 4 bases; J trimming: 6 bases; junction bases outside the gene matches: 15. Per the germline V gene, CDR1 is SEHNR and CDR2 is FQNEAQ (reference sequence). The CDR3 is made up of 16 amino acids. In nucleotides, the CDR3 is TGTGCCAGCAGCTCCCAAGCGGGACGCATTGCTGGCGAGCAGTACTTC. It translates to CASSSQAGRIAGEQYF. The complete variable domain, with remaining parts taken from reference TRBV7-9 and TRBJ2-7, reads DTGVSQNPRHKITKRGQNVTFRCDPISEHNRLYWYRQTLGQGPEFLTYFQNEAQLEKSRLLSDRFSAERPKGSFSTLEIQRTEQGDSAMYLCASSSQAGRIAGEQYFGPGTRLTVT.

The sample holds a few counts of this clone. At the DNA level, this CDR3 is encoded by other sequences in the same sample as well. The CDR3 protein is CASSLTDTQYF. CDR3 bases: TGTGCCAGCAGTCTCACAGATACGCAGTATTTT. The chain links TRBV2 to TRBJ2-3, with D uncertain. CDR1 and CDR2 (germline): SNHLY, FYNNEI. Trimming left V 5 bases short and J 2 bases short, with 2 bases between. CDR3 length equals 11 residues.

This sequence joins TRBV2 and TRBJ1-2; a possible D gene is TRBD1 (6 bases). The CDR3 spans 14 residues. Trimming pared 4 bases from V and 3 bases from J, leaving 12 bases between. Germline V lookup: CDR1 SNHLY, CDR2 FYNNEI. The CDR3 region is CASSGWGADYGYTF. The CDR3 nucleotides are TGTGCCAGCAGTGGTTGGGGGGCTGACTATGGCTACACCTTC.

This chain uses TRBV2 with TRBJ1-1; D is ambiguous. CDR1 is SNHLY, CDR2 FYNNEI, per germline. The CDR3 loop spans 15 amino acids. The V end was cut by 6 bases, the J end by 1 base, with 15 bases between. CDR3 nucleotide sequence: TGTGCCAGCAGGATGGGCTCTTCCCCGAACACTGAAGCTTTCTTT. It translates to CASRMGSSPNTEAFF.

This clone was seen only once. J is TRBJ1-2 and V is TRBV27; no clear D gene. The CDR3 has 12 residues. Trimming shortened V by 5 bases and J by 2 bases, and 6 bases separated the two germline ends. From germline, CDR1 is MNHEY and CDR2 SMNVEV (reference sequence). For the CDR3, the DNA is TGTGCCAGCAGTACAATAAACTATGGCTACACCTTC. Translating gives CASSTINYGYTF.